This passage covers 30 T cell receptor beta chains from one sample sequenced in a study of T cells in Graves' hyperthyroidism and ophthalmopathy (dated by TCRdb to about 2019). Receptor libraries were prepared by multiplex PCR. Sequencing instrument: Illumina HiSeq 2000. Amplification of TCR beta CDR3 regions was carried out from RNA transcripts. The TCR CDR3 was subjected to a first round of RT-PCR using the HTBI primer set and the Qiagen OneStep RT-PCR kit. TCRdb applied fastp at Q25 and MiXCR to the public reads, then kept only in-frame beta chains. A single entry per CDR3 protein holds the most common genes and DNA from its merged rows. The sample table lists a few hundred thousand distinct CDR3 sequences, 15% to 20% of them with a count of one. Around a sixth of the sample is in the top ten clones. Specimen: blood. The receptors originated from a woman between 35 and 50 years old with Graves' ophthalmopathy.

This clonotype has ten or more counts. The chain employs TRBV7-3 and TRBJ2-2; 7 bases align to TRBD2. V trimming: 1 base; J trimming: 4 bases; junction bases outside the gene matches: 6. The CDR3 spans 16 residues. Germline V lookup: CDR1 SGHTA, CDR2 FQGTGA. In DNA form, the CDR3 reads TGTGCCAGCAGCTTAAAACCTCGCGGGGGCACCGGGGAGCTGTTTTTT. Translating gives CASSLKPRGGTGELFF.

At least ten counts were recorded for this clonotype. V and J are TRBV27 and TRBJ2-2; 7 nucleotides align to TRBD1. The CDR3 totals 14 residues. CDR1 is MNHEY, CDR2 SMNVEV, per germline (reference sequence). The V gene end was trimmed by 10 bases and the J gene end by 2 bases; junction bases not matched to a gene: 7. CDR3 nucleotides: TGTGCCACCCGCACAGGGGACAACACCGGGGAGCTGTTTTTT. Its protein is CATRTGDNTGELFF.

This clonotype was counted at least ten times. The chain couples TRBV28 to TRBJ1-1; D is ambiguous. Looked up from germline, CDR1 is MDHEN and CDR2 is SYDVKM. V lost 5 bases, J lost 11 bases, and 27 bases lay in between. This CDR3 comprises 16 residues. CDR3 coding DNA: TGTGCCAGCAGTCCGTCGTATGGGGTAGGGATAGAGGTTGCTTTCTTT. Amino acids: CASSPSYGVGIEVAFF.

This clonotype was detected ten times or more. A read error may be the cause here, since a much bigger clone is one base away. The chain recombines TRBV27 with TRBJ2-5; D might be TRBD2 (6 bases). Germline lookup yields CDR1 MNHEY and CDR2 SMNVEV (reference sequence). The CDR3 has 16 residues. CDR3 DNA sequence: TGTGCCAGCAGTTTATTAGGGCTAGCGTCACAAGGGACCCAGTACTTC. As protein: CASSLLGLASQGTQYF.

This clonotype came up many times. The V call is TRBV11-2, the J call TRBJ2-2; 10 nucleotides align to TRBD2. The V gene end was trimmed by 6 bases and the J gene end by 6 bases; junction bases not matched to a gene: 16. The germline gives CDR1 SGHAT, CDR2 FQNNGV. The length of the CDR3 is 18 residues. DNA of the CDR3: TGTGCCAGCAGGTTGCCCGGACTAGCGGCCCGAAGGTCCGGGGAGCTGTTTTTT. Amino acid sequence: CASRLPGLAARRSGELFF.

Many counts were recorded for this clonotype. This rearrangement joins TRBV30 to TRBJ1-1; 9 bases fit TRBD1. This CDR3 has 13 residues. Germline CDR1 is GTSNPN and CDR2 is SVGIG (reference sequence). The CDR3 DNA is TGTCCCAAAACAGGGGGCTACGATACTGAAGCTTTCTTT. Its translation is CPKTGGYDTEAFF.

This clonotype was seen ten or more times. The chain links TRBV7-8 to TRBJ2-7; tentative D call: TRBD1 (6 bases). Trimming shortened V by 5 bases and J by 2 bases, and 13 bases separated the two germline ends. The CDR3 is made up of 14 amino acids. From germline, CDR1 is SGHVS and CDR2 FQNEAQ. The CDR3 protein is CASSLLTGTYEQYF. CDR3 sequence (DNA): TGTGCCAGCAGCCTATTGACAGGAACCTACGAGCAGTACTTC. Combining the CDR3 with reference TRBV7-8 and TRBJ2-7 gives the whole variable domain GAGVSQSPRYKVAKRGQDVALRCDPISGHVSLFWYQQALGQGPEFLTYFQNEAQLDKSGLPSDRFFAERPEGSVSTLKIQRTQQEDSAVYLCASSLLTGTYEQYFGPGTRLTVT.

This clonotype was picked up many times. The chain carries TRBV20-1 and TRBJ1-2; 8 nucleotides align to TRBD1. The CDR3 covers 16 residues. V gave up 0 bases and J gave up 1 base; unmatched junction bases: 7. Germline CDR1 reads DFQATT; CDR2 reads SNEGSKA (reference sequence). The CDR3 loop is CSARDPRTGNNYGYTF. As DNA, the CDR3 is TGCAGTGCTAGAGATCCTCGGACAGGGAATAACTATGGCTACACCTTC.

This clonotype was seen ten or more times. V and J are TRBV6-1 and TRBJ2-6; D may be TRBD1 (6 bases). There are 15 residues in the CDR3. V lost 6 bases to trimming and J lost 1 base, with 10 bases between them. CDR1 and CDR2 from the germline V gene are MNHNS and SASEGT. The chain's CDR3 is CASSNRASGANVLTF. The CDR3 DNA is TGTGCCAGCAGCAACAGGGCGTCTGGGGCCAACGTCCTGACTTTC.

This clonotype was seen at least ten times. The chain links TRBV30 to TRBJ2-2, with TRBD1 identical over 8 bases. The J segment lost 4 bases and the V segment lost 1 base, leaving 5 bases of the junction unmatched. The CDR3 contains 15 residues. Germline CDR1 is GTSNPN and CDR2 is SVGIG (reference sequence). DNA of the CDR3: TGTGCCTGGAGTGGACAGGGGCGAGGCACCGGGGAGCTGTTTTTT. Translated, it gives CAWSGQGRGTGELFF. Filled out from reference TRBV30 and TRBJ2-2, the complete variable domain reads SQTIHQWPATLVQPVGSPLSLECTVEGTSNPNLYWYRQAAGRGLQLLFYSVGIGQISSEVPQNLSASRPQDRQFILSSKKLLLSDSGFYLCAWSGQGRGTGELFFGEGSRLTVL.

The V gene is TRBV6-2 or TRBV6-3, the J gene TRBJ2-7; D remains unclear. CDR1 MNHEY and CDR2 SVGEGT come from the germline V gene. The length of the CDR3 is 15 residues. V lost 0 bases and J 4 bases, leaving 13 bases between the germline ends. DNA for the CDR3: TGTGCCAGCAGTTACTCCCGGGCCCAGAGGTACGAGCAGTACTTC. It yields the protein CASSYSRAQRYEQYF.

This clonotype showed up many times. The chain has TRBV2 and TRBJ1-1, with 8 bases lining up with TRBD1. Trimming cost V 10 bases and J 5 bases; bases outside gene matches: 3. The germline CDR1 and CDR2 sequences are SNHLY and FYNNEI. The CDR3 consists of 11 residues. CDR3 sequence reads: CATWTGTEAFF. The CDR3 region has the DNA TGTGCCACCTGGACAGGGACTGAAGCTTTCTTT. Full variable domain (rest looked up from reference TRBV2 and TRBJ1-1): EPEVTQTPSHQVTQMGQEVILRCVPISNHLYFYWYRQILGQKVEFLVSFYNNEISEKSEIFDDQFSVERPDGSNFTLKIRSTKLEDSAMYFCATWTGTEAFFGQGTRLTVV.

Many counts were recorded for this clonotype. The genes are TRBV12-3 or TRBV12-4 and TRBJ1-1; D gene unclear. Trimming cost V 5 bases and J 5 bases, with 18 bases left between them. The CDR3 contains 15 residues. The CDR3 region has the DNA TGTGCCAGCAGTCCAACTGAAACCATGAGGACTGAAGCTTTCTTT. Its translation: CASSPTETMRTEAFF.

This clonotype showed up many times. The V and J genes are TRBV19 and TRBJ2-6, with a possible D match to TRBD2 (5 bases). The CDR3 has 17 residues. The V end was cut by 5 bases, the J end by 0 bases, with 14 bases between. Germline CDR1 LNHDA, CDR2 SQIVND (reference sequence). DNA for the CDR3: TGTGCCAGTAGTGCTCGGACTTGGGGCTCTGGGGCCAACGTCCTGACTTTC. Encoded protein: CASSARTWGSGANVLTF.

Many counts were recorded for this clonotype. The chain carries TRBV5-8 and TRBJ1-1; D uncertain. V was trimmed by 0 bases and J by 3 bases, leaving 9 bases between them. CDR3 length: 14 amino acids. CDR1 and CDR2 from the germline V gene are SGHTS and YDEGEE. The CDR3 protein is CASSLASPYTEAFF. Written as DNA, the CDR3 is TGTGCCAGCAGCTTGGCCTCGCCCTACACTGAAGCTTTCTTT.

The chain employs TRBV5-1 and TRBJ2-7, with TRBD2 as a possible D gene (5 bases). Germline V lookup: CDR1 SGHRS, CDR2 YFSETQ. The CDR3 runs 15 residues. The ends were cut back, 4 bases at V and 4 bases at J, with 18 bases in the middle. The CDR3 DNA sequence: TGCGCCAGCAGCCCGGGGTCCGCGGTCGGTTACGAGCAGTACTTC. Its protein is CASSPGSAVGYEQYF.

V is TRBV7-6 and J is TRBJ2-7; D ambiguous. Trimming cost V 2 bases and J 4 bases, with 9 bases left between them. The CDR3 runs to 13 residues. Germline values: CDR1 SGHVS, CDR2 FNYEAQ. The CDR3 region is CASSLNLEYEQYF. The CDR3 DNA reads as TGTGCCAGCAGCTTAAATCTTGAGTACGAGCAGTACTTC. The full variable domain, completed using reference TRBV7-6 and TRBJ2-7, is GAGVSQSPRYKVTKRGQDVALRCDPISGHVSLYWYRQALGQGPEFLTYFNYEAQQDKSGLPNDRFSAERPEGSISTLTIQRTEQRDSAMYRCASSLNLEYEQYFGPGTRLTVT.

Many counts were recorded for this clonotype. The J gene is TRBJ1-1, the V gene TRBV6-2 or TRBV6-3; D is unresolved. The CDR3 contains 17 residues. CDR1 is MNHEY, CDR2 SVGEGT, per germline. V lost 0 bases and J 6 bases, leaving 20 bases between the germline ends. CDR3 region: CASSYSMGAGSDAEAFF. The CDR3 nucleotides are TGTGCCAGCAGTTACTCGATGGGAGCTGGGTCGGATGCTGAAGCTTTCTTT.

In this sample, this clonotype turned up many times. The chain carries TRBV6-1 and TRBJ2-7, with unresolved D. V shed 7 bases and J shed 2 bases, with 15 bases lying between them. In germline, CDR1 is MNHNS, CDR2 SASEGT. The CDR3 is made up of 14 amino acids. In DNA, the CDR3 is TGTGCCAGCATTGAGCAGGACCGACCCTACGAGCAGTACTTC. Protein product: CASIEQDRPYEQYF.

As to this clonotype: One end of the junction fails to match germline, which may point to a read error. V usage is TRBV6-5 and J usage is TRBJ1-1; TRBD1 is a possible D gene (5 bases). The CDR3 sequence is 16 residues long. Germline assignment: CDR1 MNHEY and CDR2 SVGAGI. CDR3 sequence reads: CASSSRGRGLNAEAFF. CDR3 DNA: TGTGCCAGCAGTTCCCGGGGGAGGGGCCTGAACGCTGAAGCTTTCTTT.

At least ten counts were recorded for this clonotype. Possible read error: a much larger clone is one base away. This chain connects TRBV6-5 to TRBJ2-2; no clear D. With 8 bases removed from V and 7 bases from J, the gap between germline ends came to 14 bases. The CDR3 contains 13 residues. CDR1 and CDR2 from the germline V gene are MNHEY and SVGAGI. The CDR3 region is CASVPTFGGELFF. The CDR3 region has the DNA TGTGCCAGCGTTCCTACGTTTGGCGGGGAGCTGTTTTTT.

The chain joins TRBV20-1 to TRBJ2-5, with a possible D match to TRBD1 (6 bases). Per germline, CDR1 DFQATT and CDR2 SNEGSKA (reference sequence). Trimming took off 1 base at V and 1 base at J, with 13 bases between the two ends. The CDR3 length is 15 residues. CDR3 DNA sequence: TGCAGTGCTAGAGCCGACGGGACAAGCCAAGAGACCCAGTACTTC. Translation gives CSARADGTSQETQYF.

This clonotype was picked up many times. J is TRBJ2-2 and V is TRBV11-1, with TRBD2 matching over 13 bases. The CDR3 covers 18 residues. Germline lookup yields CDR1 SGHAT and CDR2 FQDESV (reference sequence). After removal of 3 bases from V and 5 bases from J, the junction contained 9 bases not matched to a gene. CDR3 protein: CASSFRRLAGGWTGELFF. In DNA, the CDR3 is TGTGCCAGCAGCTTTCGGCGACTAGCGGGAGGTTGGACCGGGGAGCTGTTTTTT.

V and J are TRBV6-1 and TRBJ2-7; D ambiguous. V lost 2 bases, J lost 2 bases, and 10 bases lay in between. Germline CDR1 reads MNHNS; CDR2 reads SASEGT. The CDR3 is 14 amino acids. In DNA form, the CDR3 reads TGTGCCAGCAGTGAACTGACCAGTCCCTACGAGCAGTACTTC. Translated: CASSELTSPYEQYF.

At least ten counts were recorded for this clonotype. This chain links TRBV27 with TRBJ2-7; D call uncertain. Between the trimmed V and J ends, which lost 6 bases and 2 bases, there was a span of 14 bases. Germline assignment: CDR1 MNHEY and CDR2 SMNVEV (reference sequence). The CDR3 contains 14 residues. The CDR3 sequence: CASSPAEATYEQYF. The CDR3 region has the DNA TGTGCCAGCAGCCCTGCGGAAGCTACCTACGAGCAGTACTTC.

The chain is built from TRBV19 and TRBJ2-5; D ambiguous. V lost 5 bases and J 2 bases, leaving 12 bases between the germline ends. Germline CDR1 is LNHDA and CDR2 is SQIVND (reference sequence). CDR3 size: 14 residues. In DNA form, the CDR3 reads TGTGCCAGTAGTCAGCCAGCCGAGCAAGAGACCCAGTACTTC. It specifies CASSQPAEQETQYF.

The chain couples TRBV3-1 to TRBJ2-5; D is perhaps TRBD1 or TRBD2 (6 bases each). V lost 0 bases and J lost 7, with 9 bases in between. There are 13 residues in the CDR3. Germline V lookup: CDR1 LGHDT, CDR2 YNNKEL (reference sequence). The DNA for the CDR3 is TGTGCCAGCAGCCAAGATACGGGGGCGACCCAGTACTTC. Residues: CASSQDTGATQYF.

The chain combines TRBV12-3 or TRBV12-4 with TRBJ2-5; 11 positions agree with TRBD2. CDR3 size: 15 residues. J was trimmed by 4 bases and V by 6 bases; bases with no gene match: 7. CDR3 DNA: TGTGCCAGCAGGGGACTAGCGGCTGAACGAGAGACCCAGTACTTC. Residues: CASRGLAAERETQYF.

This clonotype was seen at least ten times. A much larger clonotype is one base distant, so this may be a read error. The chain combines TRBV12-3 or TRBV12-4 with TRBJ2-7; tentatively, D is TRBD1 or TRBD2 (5 bases each). The CDR3 runs to 15 residues. In DNA, the CDR3 is TGTGCCAGCAGTGCCGGGACCGCCAACTCATACGAGCAGTGCTTC. It is translated as CASSAGTANSYEQCF.

This clonotype was seen ten or more times. The chain employs TRBV28 and TRBJ1-2; D is perhaps TRBD1 (6 bases). In germline, CDR1 is MDHEN, CDR2 SYDVKM. This CDR3 is built from 14 residues. Trimming took 3 bases from V and 4 from J, leaving 12 bases between them. CDR3 protein: CASSLENRVYGYTF. Written as DNA, the CDR3 is TGTGCCAGCAGTTTGGAAAACAGGGTCTATGGCTACACCTTC.